This T cell receptor (beta chain) was captured by sequencing in a study of OX40 agonist ivuxolimab in advanced cancers. About the research overall: An agonistic anti-OX40 (CD134) antibody, ivuxolimab, was used to treat the patients. Among those treated, three patients had partial responses, one with hepatocellular carcinoma and two with cutaneous melanoma. Whole-study results and caveats: Part of the nonresponder group also had normalized T-cell clonal expansion that was low.

With respect to this clone: Its cognate antigen is unknown.

Profiled with immunoSEQ multiplex PCR; TCRdb holds only in-frame clones, not every one. The sample lists around 69,000 clones; roughly 85% were seen once. The CDR3 runs to 13 residues. V was shortened by 3 bases and J by 6 bases, with 12 bases between the two germline ends. Germline-derived CDR1 and CDR2 are SGHDN and FVKESK. The chain joins TRBV14 to TRBJ2-7, with D possibly being TRBD1 (6 bases). The receptor was isolated from an adult with an advanced solid tumor such as melanoma, head and neck, liver or kidney cancer. The sample here was CD4+ or CD8+ T cells sorted from blood, taken in a trial of the OX40 agonist ivuxolimab. CDR3 bases: TGTGCCAGCAGCCAGTCACTAGGGGGCGAGCAGTACTTC. Translation gives CASSQSLGGEQYF. Full variable domain (outside the CDR3, taken from reference TRBV14 and TRBJ2-7): EAGVTQFPSHSVIEKGQTVTLRCDPISGHDNLYWYRRVMGKEIKFLLHFVKESKQDESGMPNNRFLAERTGGTYSTLKVQPAELEDSGVYFCASSQSLGGEQYFGPGTRLTVT.